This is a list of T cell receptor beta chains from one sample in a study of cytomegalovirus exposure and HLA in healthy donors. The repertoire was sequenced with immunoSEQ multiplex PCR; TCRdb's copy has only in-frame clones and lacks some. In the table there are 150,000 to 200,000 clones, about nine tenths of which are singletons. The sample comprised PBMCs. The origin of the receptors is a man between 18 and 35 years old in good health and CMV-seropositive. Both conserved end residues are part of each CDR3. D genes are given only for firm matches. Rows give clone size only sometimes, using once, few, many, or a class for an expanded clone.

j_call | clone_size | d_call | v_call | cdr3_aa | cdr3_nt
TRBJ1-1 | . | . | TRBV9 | CASSVVAEVNTEAFF | TGTGCCAGCAGCGTAGTGGCGGAAGTCAACACTGAAGCTTTCTTT
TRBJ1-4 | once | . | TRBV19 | CASSRTSTNEKLFF | TGTGCCAGTAGCCGGACTTCAACTAATGAAAAACTGTTTTTT
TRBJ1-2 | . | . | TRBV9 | CASSVVPSVGYTF | TGTGCCAGCAGCGTAGTTCCCTCTGTGGGCTACACCTTC
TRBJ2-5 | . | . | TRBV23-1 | CASICKGSQRKETQYF | TGCGCCAGCATCTGCAAAGGTAGCCAGCGAAAAGAGACCCAGTACTTC
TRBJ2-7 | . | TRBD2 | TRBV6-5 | CASRASSGSTYEQYF | TGTGCCAGCAGAGCCAGTAGCGGGAGCACCTACGAGCAGTACTTC
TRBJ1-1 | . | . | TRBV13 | CASSWTNRDTEAFF | TGTGCCAGCAGCTGGACTAACCGGGACACTGAAGCTTTCTTT
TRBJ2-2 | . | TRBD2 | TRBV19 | CASLTSSGRAVNGELFF | TGTGCCAGCCTGACTTCTAGCGGGAGGGCCGTTAACGGGGAGCTGTTTTTT
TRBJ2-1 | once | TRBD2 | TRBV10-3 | CAIRPGLAGAFTYNEQFF | TGTGCCATCAGACCGGGACTAGCGGGAGCATTTACCTACAATGAGCAGTTCTTC
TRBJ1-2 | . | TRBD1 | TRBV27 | CASSHSSTGGSYTF | TGTGCCAGCAGCCACTCCTCGACAGGGGGAAGCTACACCTTC
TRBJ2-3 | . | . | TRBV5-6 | CASSLVLGGEYF | TGTGCCAGCAGCTTGGTTCTAGGGGGAGAGTATTTT
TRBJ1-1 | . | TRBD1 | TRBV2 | CASSRQGEGTEAFF | TGTGCCAGCAGTCGACAGGGGGAAGGCACTGAAGCTTTCTTT
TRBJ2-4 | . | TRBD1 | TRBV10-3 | CAISETGGGGNIQYF | TGTGCCATCAGTGAGACAGGGGGCGGGGGAAACATTCAGTACTTC
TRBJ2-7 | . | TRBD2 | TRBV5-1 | CASSLAGGFHEQYF | TGCGCCAGCAGCTTGGCGGGGGGTTTCCACGAGCAGTACTTC
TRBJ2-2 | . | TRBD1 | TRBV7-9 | CASSLGGQGRAGELFF | TGTGCCAGCAGCTTAGGTGGACAGGGTCGCGCCGGGGAGCTGTTTTTT
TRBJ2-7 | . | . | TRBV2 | CASVQGPTYEQYF | TGTGCCAGCGTCCAGGGGCCCACCTACGAGCAGTACTTC
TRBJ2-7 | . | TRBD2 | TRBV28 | CASSLRAGSSYEQYF | TGTGCCAGCAGTTTAAGAGCGGGATCGTCCTACGAGCAGTACTTC
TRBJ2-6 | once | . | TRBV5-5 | CASSLDSSGANVLTF | TGTGCCAGCAGCTTGGACAGCTCTGGGGCCAACGTCCTGACTTTC
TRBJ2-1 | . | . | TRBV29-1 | CSVASGFF | TGCAGCGTTGCCTCCGGGTTCTTC
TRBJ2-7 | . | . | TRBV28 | CATQGGVGPYEQYF | TGTGCCACCCAAGGGGGGGTTGGACCCTACGAGCAGTACTTC
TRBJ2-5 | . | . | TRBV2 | CASRVTRFRETQYF | TGTGCCAGCAGAGTGACTAGATTTCGGGAGACCCAGTACTTC
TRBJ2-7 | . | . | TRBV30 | CAWSINSLYEQYF | TGTGCCTGGAGTATCAACTCCCTCTACGAGCAGTACTTC
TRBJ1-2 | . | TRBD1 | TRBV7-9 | CASSLAVTGTYGYTF | TGTGCCAGCAGCTTAGCGGTGACAGGGACCTATGGCTACACCTTC